Listed below are T cell receptor beta chains from one sample, sequenced in a study of CD8 T cells in ankylosing spondylitis. From the 5' RACE reads, TCRdb called clonotypes with MiXCR, one entry per CDR3 protein. This sample yields about 160,000 distinct CDR3 sequences, of which about a sixth are seen a single time; around 7.6% belongs to the top ten. Sequences were obtained from blood, either unsorted or a sorted T cell fraction (not recorded which). All receptors come from a male donor with ankylosing spondylitis or in good health (not recorded which). Each CDR3 is given with its conserved first and last residue. The D gene is left open where the match is weak. Clone size is shown for a subset of rows, as once, few, many or a class of expanded clone.

abundance: NA
d_gene: TRBD2
j_gene: TRBJ2-1
v_gene: TRBV6-2/TRBV6-3
CDR3aa: CASSYHDRVFVGAGGSYNEQFF
CDR3nt: TGTGCCAGCAGTTACCACGACAGGGTCTTCGTCGGAGCGGGAGGGTCCTACAATGAGCAGTTCTTC

abundance: NA
d_gene: TRBD2
j_gene: TRBJ2-1
v_gene: TRBV6-6
CDR3aa: CASRTRLAGGYNEQFF
CDR3nt: TGTGCCAGCAGAACAAGACTAGCGGGAGGGTACAATGAGCAGTTCTTC

abundance: NA
d_gene: NA
j_gene: TRBJ1-5
v_gene: TRBV7-2
CDR3aa: CASSLKGSSNQPQHF
CDR3nt: TGTGCCAGCAGCTTAAAGGGGAGCAGCAATCAGCCCCAGCATTTT

abundance: NA
d_gene: TRBD2
j_gene: TRBJ2-2
v_gene: TRBV28
CDR3aa: CASSLAGLAGTGELFF
CDR3nt: TGTGCCAGCAGTTTAGCAGGGCTAGCGGGCACCGGGGAGCTGTTTTTT

abundance: few
d_gene: NA
j_gene: TRBJ2-7
v_gene: TRBV7-8
CDR3aa: CASSLDRFTSYEQYF
CDR3nt: TGTGCCAGCAGCTTAGATAGGTTTACCTCCTACGAGCAGTACTTC

abundance: NA
d_gene: NA
j_gene: TRBJ2-2
v_gene: TRBV7-2
CDR3aa: CASSSTTGTGELFF
CDR3nt: TGTGCCAGCAGCTCCACCACCGGCACCGGGGAGCTGTTTTTT

abundance: few
d_gene: TRBD2
j_gene: TRBJ2-7
v_gene: TRBV5-1
CDR3aa: CASSLDLAGGPSSYEQYF
CDR3nt: TGCGCCAGCAGCTTGGATCTAGCGGGAGGGCCAAGCTCCTACGAGCAGTACTTC

abundance: few
d_gene: NA
j_gene: TRBJ2-6
v_gene: TRBV29-1
CDR3aa: CSVGRDSGANVLTF
CDR3nt: TGCAGCGTTGGTCGTGATTCTGGGGCCAACGTCCTGACTTTC

abundance: many
d_gene: NA
j_gene: TRBJ2-1
v_gene: TRBV12-3/TRBV12-4
CDR3aa: CASRHSSYNEQFF
CDR3nt: TGTGCCAGTAGACATAGCTCCTACAATGAGCAGTTCTTC

abundance: NA
d_gene: NA
j_gene: TRBJ2-2
v_gene: TRBV25-1
CDR3aa: CASSELDSTNTGELFF
CDR3nt: TGTGCCAGCAGTGAATTGGACAGTACGAACACCGGGGAGCTGTTTTTT

abundance: NA
d_gene: NA
j_gene: TRBJ2-7
v_gene: TRBV5-5
CDR3aa: CASSLARVSFPYEQYF
CDR3nt: TGTGCCAGCAGCTTGGCCCGGGTGAGTTTCCCCTACGAGCAGTACTTC

abundance: many
d_gene: NA
j_gene: TRBJ1-1
v_gene: TRBV5-1
CDR3aa: CASSLNNRPNTEAFF
CDR3nt: TGCGCCAGCAGCTTGAACAACAGGCCGAACACTGAAGCTTTCTTT

abundance: many
d_gene: NA
j_gene: TRBJ1-4
v_gene: TRBV12-3/TRBV12-4
CDR3aa: CASRPDSATNEKLFF
CDR3nt: TGTGCCAGCAGACCGGACAGCGCAACTAATGAAAAACTGTTTTTT

abundance: many
d_gene: NA
j_gene: TRBJ2-1
v_gene: TRBV7-9
CDR3aa: CASSLAGVLREQFF
CDR3nt: TGTGCCAGCAGCTTAGCGGGAGTGCTTCGAGAGCAGTTCTTC

abundance: many
d_gene: TRBD2
j_gene: TRBJ2-1
v_gene: TRBV7-9
CDR3aa: CASSLSTGLAGIEQFF
CDR3nt: TGTGCCAGCAGCTTATCTACCGGGCTAGCGGGTATTGAGCAGTTCTTC

abundance: many
d_gene: NA
j_gene: TRBJ1-2
v_gene: TRBV20-1
CDR3aa: CSASFRAFYGYTF
CDR3nt: TGCAGTGCTAGTTTCAGGGCCTTCTATGGCTACACCTTC

abundance: many
d_gene: NA
j_gene: TRBJ2-1
v_gene: TRBV20-1
CDR3aa: CSATGYSVGNEQFF
CDR3nt: TGCAGTGCCACCGGGTATAGCGTGGGCAATGAGCAGTTCTTC

abundance: many
d_gene: NA
j_gene: TRBJ1-3
v_gene: TRBV15
CDR3aa: CATSRDRPTPGNTIYF
CDR3nt: TGTGCCACCAGCAGAGATCGTCCGACACCTGGAAACACCATATATTTT

abundance: many
d_gene: TRBD1
j_gene: TRBJ1-1
v_gene: TRBV14
CDR3aa: CASSIGGGVTEAFF
CDR3nt: TGTGCCAGCAGCATAGGAGGGGGCGTCACTGAAGCTTTCTTT

abundance: NA
d_gene: TRBD2
j_gene: TRBJ2-7
v_gene: TRBV3-1
CDR3aa: CASSRSGGRAYEQYF
CDR3nt: TGTGCCAGCAGCAGGTCGGGCGGGAGGGCCTACGAGCAGTACTTC

abundance: many
d_gene: NA
j_gene: TRBJ2-7
v_gene: TRBV28
CDR3aa: CASSQEVWPYEQYF
CDR3nt: TGTGCCAGCAGTCAGGAGGTCTGGCCCTACGAGCAGTACTTC

abundance: many
d_gene: TRBD2
j_gene: TRBJ2-1
v_gene: TRBV5-1
CDR3aa: CASSPGGTSGNEQFF
CDR3nt: TGCGCCAGCAGCCCTGGTGGGACTAGCGGCAATGAGCAGTTCTTC

abundance: many
d_gene: TRBD2
j_gene: TRBJ2-5
v_gene: TRBV20-1
CDR3aa: CSARDLWLGEGTETQYF
CDR3nt: TGCAGTGCTAGAGATCTCTGGTTGGGGGAGGGCACGGAGACCCAGTACTTC

abundance: many
d_gene: TRBD1
j_gene: TRBJ2-2
v_gene: TRBV29-1
CDR3aa: CSVHRDRVTGELFF
CDR3nt: TGCAGCGTCCACCGGGACAGGGTCACCGGGGAGCTGTTTTTT

abundance: NA
d_gene: NA
j_gene: TRBJ2-1
v_gene: TRBV19
CDR3aa: CASSKWGALQAELFF
CDR3nt: TGTGCCAGTAGTAAGTGGGGGGCCCTCCAGGCTGAGCTGTTCTTC

abundance: many
d_gene: TRBD1
j_gene: TRBJ1-1
v_gene: TRBV15
CDR3aa: CATSRGGTAEAFF
CDR3nt: TGTGCCACCAGCAGAGGTGGGACAGCTGAAGCTTTCTTT

abundance: NA
d_gene: NA
j_gene: TRBJ1-2
v_gene: TRBV21-1
CDR3aa: CASRPNPADVNYGYTF
CDR3nt: TGTGCCAGCAGACCGAACCCGGCCGACGTTAACTATGGCTACACCTTC

abundance: NA
d_gene: NA
j_gene: TRBJ1-1
v_gene: TRBV10-1
CDR3aa: CASSELGGESFF
CDR3nt: TGCGCCAGCAGTGAGTTGGGGGGCGAATCTTTCTTT

abundance: NA
d_gene: NA
j_gene: TRBJ2-5
v_gene: TRBV29-1
CDR3aa: CSVENSQETQYF
CDR3nt: TGCAGCGTTGAAAATAGCCAAGAGACCCAGTACTTC

abundance: NA
d_gene: NA
j_gene: TRBJ1-1
v_gene: TRBV3-1
CDR3aa: CASSQLRDPEEAFF
CDR3nt: TGTGCCAGCAGCCAACTCCGGGACCCTGAAGAAGCTTTCTTT

abundance: NA
d_gene: NA
j_gene: TRBJ1-5
v_gene: TRBV7-9
CDR3aa: CASSYGTESNQPQHF
CDR3nt: TGTGCCAGCAGCTACGGGACGGAAAGCAATCAGCCCCAGCATTTT

abundance: many
d_gene: NA
j_gene: TRBJ1-4
v_gene: TRBV2
CDR3aa: CASSDYRVVFF
CDR3nt: TGTGCCAGCAGTGATTACAGGGTGGTGTTTTTT

abundance: few
d_gene: NA
j_gene: TRBJ1-1
v_gene: TRBV7-9
CDR3aa: CASSSKQANTEAFF
CDR3nt: TGTGCCAGCAGCTCAAAACAGGCGAACACTGAAGCTTTCTTT

abundance: many
d_gene: TRBD1
j_gene: TRBJ1-6
v_gene: TRBV20-1
CDR3aa: CSARETGQKLQNSPLHF
CDR3nt: TGCAGTGCTAGGGAAACGGGACAGAAACTACAAAATTCACCCCTCCACTTT

abundance: many
d_gene: NA
j_gene: TRBJ1-5
v_gene: TRBV12-3/TRBV12-4
CDR3aa: CASSSPLGPQHF
CDR3nt: TGTGCCAGCAGTTCCCCGCTTGGGCCCCAGCATTTT

abundance: many
d_gene: NA
j_gene: TRBJ2-1
v_gene: TRBV4-2
CDR3aa: CASSQDQWAINEQFF
CDR3nt: TGTGCCAGCAGCCAAGACCAGTGGGCCATCAATGAGCAGTTCTTC

abundance: NA
d_gene: TRBD2
j_gene: TRBJ2-3
v_gene: TRBV10-3
CDR3aa: CAIRTSEAGTDTQYF
CDR3nt: TGTGCCATCAGGACTAGCGAGGCGGGCACAGATACGCAGTATTTT

abundance: NA
d_gene: NA
j_gene: TRBJ1-5
v_gene: TRBV25-1
CDR3aa: CASSGRASFNNQPQHF
CDR3nt: TGTGCCAGCAGTGGTCGGGCCTCTTTTAATAATCAGCCCCAGCATTTT

abundance: many
d_gene: NA
j_gene: TRBJ2-2
v_gene: TRBV29-1
CDR3aa: CSVGHISNTGELFF
CDR3nt: TGCAGCGTTGGTCACATTTCGAACACCGGGGAGCTGTTTTTT

abundance: NA
d_gene: TRBD1
j_gene: TRBJ2-1
v_gene: TRBV2
CDR3aa: CASSEWDRAYNEQFF
CDR3nt: TGTGCCAGCAGTGAGTGGGACAGGGCCTACAATGAGCAGTTCTTC

abundance: NA
d_gene: NA
j_gene: TRBJ2-2
v_gene: TRBV4-1
CDR3aa: CASSQVGGVNTGELFF
CDR3nt: TGCGCCAGCAGCCAAGTGGGGGGAGTGAACACCGGGGAGCTGTTTTTT

abundance: NA
d_gene: TRBD1
j_gene: TRBJ2-4
v_gene: TRBV7-9
CDR3aa: CASSRTGTGKNIQYF
CDR3nt: TGTGCCAGCAGCCGCACCGGGACAGGCAAAAACATTCAGTACTTC

abundance: many
d_gene: NA
j_gene: TRBJ2-7
v_gene: TRBV27
CDR3aa: CASSLFLAGYEQYF
CDR3nt: TGTGCCAGCAGTTTATTTTTGGCTGGCTACGAGCAGTACTTC

abundance: NA
d_gene: NA
j_gene: TRBJ1-4
v_gene: TRBV13
CDR3aa: CASSLGLGEKLFF
CDR3nt: TGTGCCAGCAGCTTAGGCCTTGGGGAAAAACTGTTTTTT

abundance: NA
d_gene: TRBD1
j_gene: TRBJ1-5
v_gene: TRBV5-1
CDR3aa: CASSSTGEVTQPQHF
CDR3nt: TGCGCCAGCAGCTCGACAGGGGAGGTGACTCAGCCCCAGCATTTT

abundance: NA
d_gene: NA
j_gene: TRBJ2-1
v_gene: TRBV3-1
CDR3aa: CASSQSKSAPNEQFF
CDR3nt: TGTGCCAGCAGCCAATCTAAATCAGCCCCCAATGAGCAGTTCTTC

abundance: NA
d_gene: NA
j_gene: TRBJ1-5
v_gene: TRBV29-1
CDR3aa: CSVQAGMNQPQHF
CDR3nt: TGCAGCGTTCAGGCAGGGATGAATCAGCCCCAGCATTTT

abundance: few
d_gene: TRBD1
j_gene: TRBJ2-7
v_gene: TRBV5-1
CDR3aa: CASSSTGANYEQYF
CDR3nt: TGCGCCAGCAGCTCGACAGGGGCCAACTACGAGCAGTACTTC